This T cell receptor (beta chain) was sequenced in a study of CD8 T cells in Susac syndrome. RNA, at roughly 0.45 to 1 ug, was reverse transcribed with random hexamers. An immunoSEQ multiplex PCR generated amplified TCR beta CDR3 products spanning 54 Vbeta and 13 Jbeta. Each CDR3 protein is one row after TCRdb ran MiXCR on the immunoSEQ multiplex PCR reads. This table has under 550,000 distinct CDR3 sequences, roughly 85% appearing once. The multiple sclerosis controls consisted of treatment-naive patients with relapsing-remitting disease, either stable or active. CD8+ and CD4+ T cells were negatively isolated; TEMRA cells were FACS-enriched. J was trimmed by 7 bases and V by 1 base; bases with no gene match: 2. The CDR3 is 13 amino acids. Germline CDR1 reads MGHRA; CDR2 reads YSYEKL.

The sequenced sample consisted of CD8+ T cells from PBMCs. This chain joins TRBV4-1 and TRBJ1-1, with TRBD1 identical over 8 bases. This sequence was found in a human donor with multiple sclerosis. The CDR3 bases are TGCGCCAGCAGCCAAGGACAGGGGTATGAAGCTTTCTTT. Residues: CASSQGQGYEAFF.